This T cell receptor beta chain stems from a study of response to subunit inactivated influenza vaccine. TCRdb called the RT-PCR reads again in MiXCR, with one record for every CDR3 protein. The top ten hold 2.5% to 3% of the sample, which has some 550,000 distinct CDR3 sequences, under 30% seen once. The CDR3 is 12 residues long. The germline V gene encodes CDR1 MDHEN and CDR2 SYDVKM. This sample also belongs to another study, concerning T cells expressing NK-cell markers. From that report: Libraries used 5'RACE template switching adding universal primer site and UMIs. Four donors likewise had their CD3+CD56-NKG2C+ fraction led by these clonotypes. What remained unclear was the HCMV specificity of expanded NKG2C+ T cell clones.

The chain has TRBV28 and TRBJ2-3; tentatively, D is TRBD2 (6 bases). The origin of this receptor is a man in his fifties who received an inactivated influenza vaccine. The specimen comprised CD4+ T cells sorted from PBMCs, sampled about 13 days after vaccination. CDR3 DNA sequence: TGTGCGGCCGGGAGCCTCACAGATACGCAGTATTTT. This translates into CAAGSLTDTQYF.